These 19 T cell receptor beta chains were sequenced from one sample in a study of T cells in Graves' hyperthyroidism and ophthalmopathy. From RNA transcripts, TCR beta CDR3 regions were amplified. An initial round of RT-PCR targeting the TCR CDR3 relied on the HTBI primer set. In TCRdb, the multiplex PCR reads were re-called with MiXCR into one record per CDR3 protein. The data contain a few hundred thousand distinct CDR3 sequences, less than 20% of them singletons. The sequenced sample was blood. The receptors were sampled from a woman in her twenties or thirties with Graves' hyperthyroidism.

This clonotype was observed at least ten times. The CDR3 coding sequence is TGCAGTGCTAGAGATTCTAGGGACTGGGGCACAGATACGCAGTATTTT. It specifies CSARDSRDWGTDTQYF. The chain combines TRBV20-1 with TRBJ2-3; D is possibly TRBD2 (6 bases). Trimming took 0 bases from V and 1 from J, leaving 14 bases between them. Germline CDR1 DFQATT, CDR2 SNEGSKA (reference sequence). The CDR3 has 16 amino acids.

This clonotype was picked up many times. V usage is TRBV30 and J usage is TRBJ1-5; no clear D. The CDR3 has 12 residues. The ends were cut back, 2 bases at V and 3 bases at J, with 5 bases in the middle. CDR1 and CDR2 from the germline V gene are GTSNPN and SVGIG (reference sequence). The CDR3 nucleotides are TGTGCCTGGAGTAGAGACAATCAGCCCCAGCATTTT. Translating gives CAWSRDNQPQHF.

This clonotype came up many times. Written as DNA, the CDR3 is TGTGCCAGCAGCTTCACCGGATACACCGGGGAGCTGTTTTTT. Translated: CASSFTGYTGELFF. V usage is TRBV7-9 and J usage is TRBJ2-2; D gene ambiguous. Germline V lookup: CDR1 SEHNR, CDR2 FQNEAQ (reference sequence). V was pared by 3 bases and J by 3 bases, with 8 bases between. This CDR3 contains 14 residues.

CDR3 amino acids: CASSLAQGNYEQYF. In DNA form, the CDR3 reads TGTGCCAGCAGCTTAGCACAGGGTAACTACGAGCAGTACTTC. The chain recombines TRBV7-8 with TRBJ2-7; the D gene is possibly TRBD1 (6 bases). This CDR3 has 14 amino acids. V was clipped by 0 bases and J by 3 bases, with 9 bases between them. Germline V gene sequence: CDR1 SGHVS, CDR2 FQNEAQ.

This clonotype was recorded at least ten times. The chain links TRBV11-2 to TRBJ2-1; D is ambiguous. The CDR3 covers 11 residues. The germline V and J ends were trimmed by 2 bases and 7 bases, with 3 bases remaining between them. Germline values: CDR1 SGHAT, CDR2 FQNNGV. The CDR3 nucleotides are TGTGCCAGCAGCTTAATTAATGAGCAGTTCTTC. It translates to CASSLINEQFF.

V usage is TRBV12-3 or TRBV12-4 and J usage is TRBJ2-2; possibly TRBD2 for D (6 bases). The CDR3 loop spans 14 amino acids. V shed 5 bases and J shed 4 bases, with 11 bases lying between them. The CDR3 is CASSAGSGTGELFF. The CDR3 nucleotides are TGTGCCAGCAGTGCCGGGAGTGGCACCGGGGAGCTGTTTTTT.

This clonotype was observed many times. This chain uses TRBV12-3 or TRBV12-4 with TRBJ2-7, with 10 bases aligning to TRBD1. The CDR3 is made up of 16 amino acids. J gave up 3 bases and V 5 bases, and 10 bases lay outside the gene matches. CDR3 sequence reads: CASSLRRGTGVYEQYF. CDR3 coding DNA: TGTGCCAGCAGTCTTCGGAGAGGGACAGGGGTCTACGAGCAGTACTTC.

The rearrangement uses TRBV11-2 and TRBJ2-2; D gene uncertain. Germline V gene sequence: CDR1 SGHAT, CDR2 FQNNGV. The CDR3 is 14 amino acids. V shed 1 base and J shed 4 bases, with 7 bases lying between them. The chain's CDR3 is CASSLVVPTGELFF. CDR3 bases: TGTGCCAGCAGCTTAGTAGTCCCCACCGGGGAGCTGTTTTTT.

This clonotype was recorded at least ten times. The J gene is TRBJ1-3, the V gene TRBV12-3 or TRBV12-4; no firm D call. V gave up 3 bases and J gave up 6 bases, with 9 bases separating them. The CDR3 spans 13 residues. The CDR3 protein is CASSFQQENTIYF. As DNA, the CDR3 is TGTGCCAGCAGTTTTCAGCAGGAAAACACCATATATTTT.

Turning to this clonotype: This may come from a read error, since a much larger clone is one base off. V and J are TRBV7-2 and TRBJ2-1; 10 positions match TRBD2. This CDR3 contains 15 residues. The germline V gene has CDR1 SGHTA and CDR2 FQGNSA. V lost 6 bases, J lost 2 bases, and 4 bases stayed unmatched. In DNA form, the CDR3 reads TGTGCCAGCAGACTTACTAGCGGGGCCTACAATGAGCAGTTCTTC. As protein: CASRLTSGAYNEQFF.

This clonotype has a count of ten or more. J is TRBJ2-3 and V is TRBV20-1; D gene ambiguous. V dropped 6 bases and J dropped 1 base, with 8 bases sitting between them. Germline-derived CDR1 and CDR2 are DFQATT and SNEGSKA (reference sequence). The CDR3 is made up of 12 amino acids. Here the CDR3 reads CSAETGTDTQYF. The CDR3 coding sequence is TGCAGTGCAGAGACTGGCACAGATACGCAGTATTTT.

The rearrangement links TRBV28 to TRBJ1-6; D possibly corresponds to TRBD1 (5 bases). Germline CDR1 is MDHEN and CDR2 is SYDVKM. Trimming left V 6 bases short and J 8 bases short, with 17 bases between. This CDR3 is built from 15 residues. CDR3 sequence: CASSPAEGPYSPLHF. In nucleotides, the CDR3 is TGTGCCAGCAGCCCCGCGGAGGGGCCGTATTCACCCCTCCACTTT.

This clonotype was found many times. CDR3 bases: TGTGCCAGCAGTTCCTCCAGCGGGAGAGTCAACGAGCAGTACTTC. Its translation is CASSSSSGRVNEQYF. This rearrangement joins TRBV12-3 or TRBV12-4 to TRBJ2-7, with 8 bases that match TRBD2. J was trimmed by 5 bases and V by 4 bases; bases with no gene match: 10. The CDR3 loop spans 15 amino acids.

At least ten counts were recorded for this clonotype. The chain couples TRBV6-1 to TRBJ2-1; D is undetermined. Germline loops: CDR1 MNHNS, CDR2 SASEGT. Trimming stripped 3 bases from V and 4 bases from J, with 7 bases between. This CDR3 has 13 residues. CDR3 amino acids: CASSDGQYNEQFF. In nucleotides, the CDR3 is TGTGCCAGCAGTGATGGGCAGTACAATGAGCAGTTCTTC.

V is TRBV7-3 and J is TRBJ2-7; D perhaps matches TRBD1 (6 bases). Germline CDR1 is SGHTA and CDR2 is FQGTGA. The germline V and J ends were trimmed by 2 bases and 3 bases, with 11 bases remaining between them. The CDR3 sequence is 14 residues long. The DNA of the CDR3 is TGTGCCAGCAGCTTATTACCAGGGGTCTACGAGCAGTACTTC. The encoded protein is CASSLLPGVYEQYF.

This clonotype was detected only a few times. The J gene is TRBJ2-2, the V gene TRBV5-1; perhaps D is TRBD1 or TRBD2 (5 bases each). V lost 0 bases to trimming and J lost 1 base, with 10 bases between them. From germline, CDR1 is SGHRS and CDR2 YFSETQ. The CDR3 consists of 16 residues. The CDR3 DNA reads TGCGCCAGCAGCTTGGAGAGGGGCGAGAACACCGGGGAGCTGTTTTTT. Its translation is CASSLERGENTGELFF. Looking up the rest from reference TRBV5-1 and TRBJ2-2 gives the full variable domain: KAGVTQTPRYLIKTRGQQVTLSCSPISGHRSVSWYQQTPGQGLQFLFEYFSETQRNKGNFPGRFSGRQFSNSRSEMNVSTLELGDSALYLCASSLERGENTGELFFGEGSRLTVL.

As to this clonotype: This clone may be a read error of a much larger clone one base away. This chain uses TRBV30 with TRBJ2-1; 9 positions match TRBD2. Germline CDR1 reads GTSNPN; CDR2 reads SVGIG (reference sequence). The CDR3 runs 14 residues. CDR3: CAWISSAGGREQCF. The DNA of the CDR3 is TGTGCCTGGATCTCCTCAGCGGGAGGTAGGGAGCAGTGCTTC.

At least ten counts were recorded for this clonotype. The chain uses TRBV20-1 and TRBJ2-1; 9 bases align to TRBD2. V shed 2 bases and J 7 bases; nucleotides not matched to a gene: 9. The germline gives CDR1 DFQATT, CDR2 SNEGSKA (reference sequence). The CDR3 is made up of 15 amino acids. The CDR3 nucleotides read TGCAGTGCTAGAAACCCAGCGGGAGGCTTTAATGAGCAGTTCTTC. It codes for CSARNPAGGFNEQFF.

This clonotype was seen at least ten times. J is TRBJ1-2 and V is TRBV30, with D possibly TRBD1 on 5 matching bases. The CDR3 has 14 residues. Trimming took off 0 bases at V and 7 bases at J, with 15 bases between the two ends. In germline, CDR1 is GTSNPN, CDR2 SVGIG (reference sequence). CDR3 sequence reads: CAWSVRARGGGYTF. CDR3 nucleotides: TGTGCCTGGAGTGTACGAGCCCGGGGGGGTGGCTACACCTTC. The variable domain in full, completed from reference TRBV30 and TRBJ1-2, reads SQTIHQWPATLVQPVGSPLSLECTVEGTSNPNLYWYRQAAGRGLQLLFYSVGIGQISSEVPQNLSASRPQDRQFILSSKKLLLSDSGFYLCAWSVRARGGGYTFGSGTRLTVV.